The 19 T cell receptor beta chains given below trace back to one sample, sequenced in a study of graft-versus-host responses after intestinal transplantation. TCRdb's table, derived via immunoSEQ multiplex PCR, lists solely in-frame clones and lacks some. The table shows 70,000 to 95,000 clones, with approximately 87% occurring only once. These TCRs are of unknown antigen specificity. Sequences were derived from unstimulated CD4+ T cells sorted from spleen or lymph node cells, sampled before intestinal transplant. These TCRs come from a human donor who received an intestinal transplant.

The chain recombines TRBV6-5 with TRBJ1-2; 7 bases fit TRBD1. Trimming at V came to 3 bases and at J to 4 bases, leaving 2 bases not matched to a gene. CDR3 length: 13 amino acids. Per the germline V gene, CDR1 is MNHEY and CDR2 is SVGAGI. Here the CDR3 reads CASSYKGAYGYTF. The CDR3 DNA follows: TGTGCCAGCAGTTATAAGGGGGCCTATGGCTACACCTTC.

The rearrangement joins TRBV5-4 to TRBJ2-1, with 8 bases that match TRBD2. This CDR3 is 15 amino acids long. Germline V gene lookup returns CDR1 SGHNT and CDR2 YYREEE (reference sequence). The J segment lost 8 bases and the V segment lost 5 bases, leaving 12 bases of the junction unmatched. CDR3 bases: TGTGCCAGCAGATCTGGGGGTAGCGGGGCCTATGAGCAGTTCTTC. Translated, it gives CASRSGGSGAYEQFF.

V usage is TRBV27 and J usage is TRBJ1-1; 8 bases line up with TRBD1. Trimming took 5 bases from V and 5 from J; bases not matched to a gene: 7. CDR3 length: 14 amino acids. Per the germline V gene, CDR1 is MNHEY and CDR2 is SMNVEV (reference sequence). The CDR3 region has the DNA TGTGCCAGCAGTACCAGGACAGGGCGGACTGAAGCTTTCTTT. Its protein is CASSTRTGRTEAFF.

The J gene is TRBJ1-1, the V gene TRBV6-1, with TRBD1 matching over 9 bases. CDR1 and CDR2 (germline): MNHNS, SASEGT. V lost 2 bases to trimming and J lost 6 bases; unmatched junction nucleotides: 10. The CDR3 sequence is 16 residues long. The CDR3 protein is CASSEPRPGQGAEAFF. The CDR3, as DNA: TGTGCCAGCAGTGAACCCCGACCGGGACAGGGCGCTGAAGCTTTCTTT.

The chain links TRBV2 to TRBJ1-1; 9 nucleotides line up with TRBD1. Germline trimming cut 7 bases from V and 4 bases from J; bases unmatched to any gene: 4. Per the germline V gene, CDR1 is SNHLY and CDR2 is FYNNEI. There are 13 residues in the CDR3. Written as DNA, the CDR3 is TGTGCCAGCACCAGACAGGGGGGCACTGAAGCTTTCTTT. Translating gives CASTRQGGTEAFF.

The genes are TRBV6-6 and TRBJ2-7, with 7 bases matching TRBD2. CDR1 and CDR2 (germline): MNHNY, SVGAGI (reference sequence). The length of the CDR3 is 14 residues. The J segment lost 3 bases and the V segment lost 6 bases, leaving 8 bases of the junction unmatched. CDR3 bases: TGTGCCAGCAGCCCTTCGGGGGACTACTACGAGCAGTACTTC. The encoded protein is CASSPSGDYYEQYF.

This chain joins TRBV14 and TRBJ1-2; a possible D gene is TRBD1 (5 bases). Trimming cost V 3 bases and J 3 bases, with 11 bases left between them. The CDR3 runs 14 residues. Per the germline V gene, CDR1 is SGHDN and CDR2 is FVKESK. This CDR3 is CASSQSGTDYGYTF. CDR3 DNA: TGTGCCAGCAGCCAGTCCGGGACTGACTATGGCTACACCTTC.

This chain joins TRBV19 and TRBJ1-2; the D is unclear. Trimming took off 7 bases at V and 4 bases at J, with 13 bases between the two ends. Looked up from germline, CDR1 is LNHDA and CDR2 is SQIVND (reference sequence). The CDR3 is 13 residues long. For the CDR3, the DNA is TGTGCCAGTATTGACACCCGGGGCTATGGCTACACCTTC. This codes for CASIDTRGYGYTF.

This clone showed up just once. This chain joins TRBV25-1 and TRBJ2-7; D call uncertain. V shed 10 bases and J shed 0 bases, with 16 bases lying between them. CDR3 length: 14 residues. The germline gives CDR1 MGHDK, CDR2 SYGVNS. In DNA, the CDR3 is TGTGCCACGTTCTCATCACAGACCTCCTACGAGCAGTACTTC. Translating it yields CATFSSQTSYEQYF.

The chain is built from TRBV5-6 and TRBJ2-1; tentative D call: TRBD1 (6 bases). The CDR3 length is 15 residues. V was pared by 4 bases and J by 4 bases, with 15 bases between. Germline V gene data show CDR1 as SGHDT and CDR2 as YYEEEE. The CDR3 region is CASSMRGIGYNEQFF. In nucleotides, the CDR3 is TGTGCCAGCAGCATGAGGGGGATTGGGTACAATGAGCAGTTCTTC.

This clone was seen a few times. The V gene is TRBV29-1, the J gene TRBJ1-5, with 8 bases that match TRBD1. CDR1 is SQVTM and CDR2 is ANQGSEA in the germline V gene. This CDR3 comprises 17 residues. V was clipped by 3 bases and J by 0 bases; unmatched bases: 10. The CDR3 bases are TGCAGCGTTGATCGACAGGGGCACTCCTATAGCAATCAGCCCCAGCATTTT. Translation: CSVDRQGHSYSNQPQHF. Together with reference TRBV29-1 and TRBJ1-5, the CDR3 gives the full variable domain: SAVISQKPSRDICQRGTSLTIQCQVDSQVTMMFWYRQQPGQSLTLIATANQGSEATYESGFVIDKFPISRPNLTFSTLTVSNMSPEDSSIYLCSVDRQGHSYSNQPQHFGDGTRLSIL.

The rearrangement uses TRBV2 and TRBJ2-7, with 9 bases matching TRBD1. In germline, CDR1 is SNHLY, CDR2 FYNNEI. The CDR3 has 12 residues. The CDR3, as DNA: TGTGCCGGCAGTGAAGTAGCAGGGACAGGGAAGGTC. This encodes CAGSEVAGTGKV.

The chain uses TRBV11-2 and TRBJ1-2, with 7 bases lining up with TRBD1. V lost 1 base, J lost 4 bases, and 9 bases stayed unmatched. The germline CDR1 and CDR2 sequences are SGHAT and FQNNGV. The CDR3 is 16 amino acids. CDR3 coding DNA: TGTGCCAGCAGCTTAGTGCAGGGGGAGCCCGGCTATGGCTACACCTTC. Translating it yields CASSLVQGEPGYGYTF.

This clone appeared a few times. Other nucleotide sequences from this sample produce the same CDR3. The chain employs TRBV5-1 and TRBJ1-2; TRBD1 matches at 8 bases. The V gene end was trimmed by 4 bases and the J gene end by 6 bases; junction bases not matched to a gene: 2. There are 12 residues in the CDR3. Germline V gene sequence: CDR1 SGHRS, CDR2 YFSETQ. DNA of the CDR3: TGCGCCAGCAGCCTACAGGGGGATGGCTACACCTTC. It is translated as CASSLQGDGYTF.

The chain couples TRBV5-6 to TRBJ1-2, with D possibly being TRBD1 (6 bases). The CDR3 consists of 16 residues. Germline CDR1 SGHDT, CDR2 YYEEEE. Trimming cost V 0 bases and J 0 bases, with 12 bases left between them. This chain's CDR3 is CASSLGRQGTNYGYTF. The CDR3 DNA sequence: TGTGCCAGCAGCTTGGGGCGGCAGGGGACTAACTATGGCTACACCTTC.

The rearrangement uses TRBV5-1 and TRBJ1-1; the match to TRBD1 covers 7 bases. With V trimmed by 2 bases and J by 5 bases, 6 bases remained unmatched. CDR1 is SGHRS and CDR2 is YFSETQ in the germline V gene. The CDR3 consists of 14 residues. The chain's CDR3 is CASSFDRAGTEAFF. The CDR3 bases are TGCGCCAGCAGCTTCGACAGGGCGGGGACTGAAGCTTTCTTT.

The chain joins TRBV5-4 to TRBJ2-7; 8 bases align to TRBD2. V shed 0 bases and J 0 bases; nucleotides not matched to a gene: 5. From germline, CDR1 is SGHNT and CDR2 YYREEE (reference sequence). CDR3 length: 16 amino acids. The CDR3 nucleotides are TGTGCCAGCAGCTTGGGCGGGGGGACTCCCTCCTACGAGCAGTACTTC. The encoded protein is CASSLGGGTPSYEQYF.

The CDR3 region is CASSWRGQPSYEQYF. In nucleotides, the CDR3 is TGTGCCAGCAGCTGGAGGGGACAGCCTTCCTACGAGCAGTACTTC. This chain joins TRBV5-4 and TRBJ2-7, with a weak D call TRBD1 (7 bases). Trimming stripped 3 bases from V and 1 base from J, with 14 bases between. This CDR3 comprises 15 residues. Germline V lookup: CDR1 SGHNT, CDR2 YYREEE (reference sequence).

As DNA, the CDR3 is TGTGCCAGCAGTTATGGCCCTCAATACGAGCAGTACTTC. This sequence encodes CASSYGPQYEQYF. This chain links TRBV6-5 with TRBJ2-7; D is unclear. V was pared by 3 bases and J by 4 bases, with 10 bases between. Germline V gene data show CDR1 as MNHEY and CDR2 as SVGAGI. CDR3 length: 13 amino acids.